The 3 T cell receptor beta chains below were found in one sample sequenced in a study of read filtering for tumor transcriptome and immune sequencing. This library used around 400 ng RNA and molecular barcoded adaptors spanning alpha/delta and beta/gamma chains. TCRdb itself ran the reads through MiXCR, one entry per CDR3 protein. The data hold 100,000 to 150,000 distinct CDR3 sequences, with over 10% observed a single time. The sample taken for sequencing was a population of CD138-negative cells sorted from bone marrow. The receptors were sampled from a donor aged 40 or older with multiple myeloma.

Only a few counts were recorded for this clonotype. A much larger clone is a single base away; this may be a read error. The CDR3 ends on some other residue instead of the conserved phenylalanine or tryptophan, so this is likely a read error. CDR3 amino acids: CASSFPSRLTPEAFS. CDR3 sequence (DNA): TGTGCCAGCAGTTTCCCTTCCCGCCTTACCCCTGAAGCTTTCTCT. This chain joins TRBV12-3 or TRBV12-4 and TRBJ1-1; D gene uncertain. Trimming cost V 3 bases and J 6 bases, with 17 bases left between them. CDR3 length: 15 residues.

This clonotype was observed at least ten times. The chain couples TRBV19 to TRBJ2-1; tentative D call: TRBD1 (6 bases). The CDR3 has 15 residues. CDR1 is LNHDA and CDR2 is SQIVND in the germline V gene (reference sequence). V lost 3 bases to trimming and J lost 7 bases, with 16 bases between them. The CDR3 nucleotides are TGTGCCAGTAGTATGCGGCAGGGGCTGAGGAATGAGCAGTTCTTC. It specifies CASSMRQGLRNEQFF.

This clonotype was seen ten or more times. The rearrangement uses TRBV12-3 or TRBV12-4 and TRBJ2-7, with 12 bases aligning to TRBD2. J gave up 7 bases and V 6 bases, and 13 bases lay outside the gene matches. CDR3 size: 16 residues. The CDR3 DNA follows: TGTGCCAGCAGCACCACCCGACTAGCGGGAGTCCGGGAGCAGTACTTC. It is translated as CASSTTRLAGVREQYF.